This entry lists 22 T cell receptor beta chains sequenced from one sample in a study of T cell clonality in common variable immunodeficiency. Repertoires were generated with immunoSEQ multiplex PCR, while TCRdb's copy carries only in-frame clones and drops some. The sample holds roughly 51,000 clones, and no clone turns up only once. Sample: peripheral blood mononuclear cells. The receptors stem from a person between 18 and 69 years old in good health.

This clone has ten or more counts. The CDR3: CASSLSRGGGQYNEQFF. The sequenced CDR3 bases are TGTGCCAGCAGTTTATCAAGGGGAGGCGGACAATACAATGAG. This sequence joins TRBV27 and TRBJ2-1, with D perhaps matching TRBD2 (6 bases). Sequencing ends 3 residues short of the CDR3 end; the germline J gene provides the rest. This CDR3 contains 17 residues. V gave up 0 bases and J gave up 4 bases, with 16 bases separating them. Germline V gene sequence: CDR1 MNHEY, CDR2 SMNVEV (reference sequence).

This clone was counted ten times or more. Sequencing ends 3 residues short of the CDR3 end; the germline J gene provides the rest. The gene calls are TRBV28 and TRBJ2-3; 8 bases map to TRBD2. From germline, CDR1 is MDHEN and CDR2 SYDVKM. The CDR3 spans 15 residues. With 4 bases clipped from V and 4 bases from J, the junction kept 7 bases outside the gene matches. The part of the CDR3 DNA that was read is TGTGCCAGCAGTTCACTAGCGGAGAGGGCAGATACG. This sequence encodes CASSSLAERADT. The CDR3 in its entirety is CASSSLAERADTQYF.

At least ten counts were recorded for this clone. The observed sequence ends 3 residues before the CDR3 terminus, with the missing tail filled in from the germline J gene. This chain connects TRBV19 to TRBJ2-7; 14 positions agree with TRBD2. The germline V gene encodes CDR1 LNHDA and CDR2 SQIVND (reference sequence). V dropped 6 bases and J dropped 1; count of bases not matched to a gene: 14. The CDR3 has 19 amino acids. CDR3 DNA (partial): TGTGCCAGTAGCGGGACTAGCGGGAGAGAAGCTTTCTGGTCCTACGAG. Protein product: CASSGTSGREAFWSYE. The CDR3 in full is CASSGTSGREAFWSYEQYF.

This clone was found many times. The read terminates 3 residues before the CDR3 end, so the remaining end is supplied by the germline J gene. The chain is built from TRBV19 and TRBJ2-5; 10 nucleotides line up with TRBD2. The CDR3 has 13 residues. With 7 bases clipped from V and 5 bases from J, the junction kept 4 bases outside the gene matches. The germline V gene has CDR1 LNHDA and CDR2 SQIVND (reference sequence). The CDR3 bases that were read are TGTGCCAGTAAGACGACTAGCGGGGAGACC. This codes for CASKTTSGET. The CDR3 in its entirety is CASKTTSGETQYF. Combining the CDR3 with reference TRBV19 and TRBJ2-5 gives the whole variable domain DGGITQSPKYLFRKEGQNVTLSCEQNLNHDAMYWYRQDPGQGLRLIYYSQIVNDFQKGDIAEGYSVSREKKESFPLTVTSAQKNPTAFYLCASKTTSGETQYFGPGTRLLVL.

This clone was counted many times. From the germline J gene comes the end of the CDR3, since the read stops 3 residues before it. V usage is TRBV20-1 and J usage is TRBJ1-6; the match to TRBD1 covers 10 bases. V was clipped by 5 bases and J by 8 bases; unmatched bases: 6. This CDR3 comprises 14 residues. Germline V gives CDR1 DFQATT, CDR2 SNEGSKA (reference sequence). The sequenced part of the CDR3 DNA is TGCAGTGCTGAATCCGGGACAGGGGATTCACCC. Its translation is CSAESGTGDSP. The entire CDR3 protein reads CSAESGTGDSPLHF.

This clone was detected ten times or more. The CDR3 is cut off 3 residues early in the read; its end comes from the germline J gene. This rearrangement joins TRBV10-3 to TRBJ2-1; 9 nucleotides agree with TRBD1. The CDR3 contains 14 residues. Losses at the gene ends were 2 bases for V and 5 bases for J; bases not matched to a gene: 1. Germline lookup yields CDR1 ENHRY and CDR2 SYGVKD. CDR3 bases read: TGTGCCATCAGTGAGGGGACAGGGAACAATGAG. Translating it yields CAISEGTGNNE. The full CDR3 protein reads CAISEGTGNNEQFF.

This clone appeared many times. From the germline J gene comes the end of the CDR3, since the read stops 3 residues before it. This chain links TRBV5-4 with TRBJ2-1; no definite D call. Trimming cost V 2 bases and J 5 bases, with 8 bases left between them. Germline lookup yields CDR1 SGHNT and CDR2 YYREEE (reference sequence). The CDR3 is 13 amino acids. The part of the CDR3 DNA that was read is TGTGCCAGCAGCTTAGACAAAGACAATGAG. Translation gives CASSLDKDNE. The full CDR3 is CASSLDKDNEQFF.

This clone was found many times. The CDR3 goes on 3 residues after the read ends, and that part is filled in from the germline J gene. The chain recombines TRBV7-9 with TRBJ1-5; D not resolved. V was trimmed by 1 base and J by 5 bases, leaving 6 bases between them. Germline values: CDR1 SEHNR, CDR2 FQNEAQ (reference sequence). The CDR3 consists of 13 residues. The CDR3 sequence is CASSLEVDQPQHF. The sequenced part of the CDR3 DNA is TGTGCCAGCAGCTTAGAGGTGGATCAGCCC.

There are many counts of this clone. The sequence runs out 3 residues before the end of the CDR3; the remainder is reconstructed from the germline J gene. The chain is built from TRBV10-3 and TRBJ2-7; 10 positions match TRBD1. The CDR3 consists of 14 residues. Germline-derived CDR1 and CDR2 are ENHRY and SYGVKD. After removal of 3 bases from V and 6 bases from J, the junction contained 5 bases not matched to a gene. CDR3 sequence reads: CAISEGTGVGEQYF. The sequenced part of the CDR3 DNA is TGTGCCATCAGTGAAGGGACAGGGGTTGGCGAG.

Details on this clone: The read comes to an end 3 residues before the CDR3 does, leaving the germline J gene to fill in the end. Within the sample, other DNA sequences also encode this same CDR3. The chain uses TRBV7-9 and TRBJ2-7; tentatively, D is TRBD2 (6 bases). CDR1 SEHNR and CDR2 FQNEAQ come from the germline V gene (reference sequence). Deletions cut 4 bases from V and 3 bases from J, with 10 bases between. The CDR3 sequence is 13 residues long. CDR3 bases read: TGTGCCAGCAGCTCGGCGGGGATCTACGAG. It encodes CASSSAGIYE. The full CDR3 sequence reads CASSSAGIYEQYF.

Details on this clone: The read ends 3 residues shy of where the CDR3 ends; the end is completed using the germline J gene. V gene TRBV10-2 combines with J gene TRBJ1-5; TRBD1 might be the D (6 bases). The V gene lost 10 bases and the J gene lost 7 bases, with 14 bases spanning the gap. Germline V gene lookup returns CDR1 WSHSY and CDR2 SAAADI. The CDR3 runs 12 residues. The part of the CDR3 DNA that was read is TGCGCCACCCAGGGGATCGAACAGCCC. Translation: CATQGIEQP. The whole CDR3 region reads CATQGIEQPQHF.

This clone was seen many times. The junction differs from germline at one of its ends, possibly a read error. The read stops 3 residues short of the end of the CDR3; the missing end is completed from the germline J gene. The chain links TRBV4-2 to TRBJ2-3; perhaps TRBD2 as D (5 bases). The CDR3 loop spans 15 amino acids. Germline CDR1 reads LGHNA; CDR2 reads YNFKEQ. The DNA read from the CDR3 is TGCGCCAGCAGCCAAGATCTCGGGGGCACAGATACG. Amino acids: CASSQDLGGTDT. The CDR3 reads in full as CASSQDLGGTDTQYF.

This clone was counted at least ten times. Read coverage stops 3 residues before the CDR3 terminus; the germline J gene supplies the remainder. This chain connects TRBV5-1 to TRBJ1-5; 10 bases match TRBD1. The V segment lost 3 bases and the J segment 3 bases; nucleotides outside the gene matches: 3. The CDR3 extends over 15 amino acids. Germline V CDR1 and CDR2: SGHRS, YFSETQ. CDR3 loop: CASSWGTGVNQPQHF. Partial CDR3 DNA: TGCGCCAGCAGCTGGGGGACAGGGGTCAATCAGCCC.

This clone occurred many times. The CDR3 extends 3 residues past the end of the read, so its final part is completed from the germline J gene. V usage is TRBV29-1 and J usage is TRBJ1-2; TRBD1 matches 10 bases. CDR3 length: 13 amino acids. Germline CDR1 and CDR2: SQVTM and ANQGSEA. Incomplete CDR3 DNA: TGCAGCGTGTCGACAGGGGGCATTGGAGGC. It encodes CSVSTGGIGG. In full, the CDR3 is CSVSTGGIGGYTF.

This clone was picked up many times. The read falls 3 residues short of the CDR3 end, and the missing part is taken from the germline J gene. V gene TRBV2 combines with J gene TRBJ1-1, with no clear D. Germline V gene sequence: CDR1 SNHLY, CDR2 FYNNEI. The CDR3 consists of 13 residues. Trimming removed 7 bases from V and 5 bases from J, with 14 bases in between. The sequenced CDR3 bases are TGTGCCAGCACCATGAGCGGGAGGACTGAA. This encodes CASTMSGRTE. The entire CDR3 is CASTMSGRTEAFF.

The table lists this clone with many counts. The read finishes 3 residues shy of the CDR3 end, and the germline J gene is used to complete it. The rearrangement uses TRBV19 and TRBJ2-5; TRBD1 aligns across 10 bases. Losses at the gene ends were 5 bases for V and 1 base for J; bases not matched to a gene: 7. Germline V gene sequence: CDR1 LNHDA, CDR2 SQIVND (reference sequence). The CDR3 extends over 16 amino acids. The covered CDR3 bases are TGTGCCAGTAGTTCCCCGACAGGGGGCACCCAAGAGACC. Residues: CASSSPTGGTQET. The whole CDR3 reads CASSSPTGGTQETQYF.

In this sample, this clone turned up many times. The observed sequence ends 3 residues before the CDR3 terminus, with the missing tail filled in from the germline J gene. This chain connects TRBV6-1 to TRBJ1-2, with 7 bases that match TRBD1. The CDR3 extends over 13 amino acids. Germline CDR1 MNHNS, CDR2 SASEGT. CDR3 sequence reads: CASSGTGGVGYTF. Incomplete CDR3 DNA: TGTGCCAGCAGTGGGACAGGCGGAGTCGGC.

This clone was recorded many times. The CDR3 end lies 3 residues beyond the end of the read and is filled in from the germline J gene. The chain uses TRBV19 and TRBJ1-5; D remains unclear. The germline V and J ends were trimmed by 6 bases and 0 bases, with 12 bases remaining between them. This CDR3 has 15 residues. Germline values: CDR1 LNHDA, CDR2 SQIVND (reference sequence). CDR3: CASRAGGYSNQPQHF. Incomplete CDR3 DNA: TGTGCCAGTAGGGCGGGAGGTTATAGCAATCAGCCC. Full variable domain (outside the CDR3, taken from reference TRBV19 and TRBJ1-5): DGGITQSPKYLFRKEGQNVTLSCEQNLNHDAMYWYRQDPGQGLRLIYYSQIVNDFQKGDIAEGYSVSREKKESFPLTVTSAQKNPTAFYLCASRAGGYSNQPQHFGDGTRLSIL.

This clone has ten or more counts. The sequence runs out 3 residues before the end of the CDR3; the remainder is reconstructed from the germline J gene. The chain couples TRBV7-3 to TRBJ1-2; 7 bases fit TRBD1. Germline-derived CDR1 and CDR2 are SGHTA and FQGTGA. Germline trimming cut 5 bases from V and 2 bases from J; bases unmatched to any gene: 2. This CDR3 comprises 13 residues. This CDR3 is CASSRTGNYGYTF. The part of the CDR3 DNA that was read is TGTGCCAGCAGCAGGACAGGCAACTATGGC.

This clone was counted at least ten times. Sequencing ends 3 residues short of the CDR3 end; the germline J gene provides the rest. The chain uses TRBV28 and TRBJ2-5; 8 bases are a match to TRBD2. The CDR3 runs to 16 residues. Germline V gene sequence: CDR1 MDHEN, CDR2 SYDVKM. The DNA read from the CDR3 is TGTGCTAGGCTCCCAGTCGGGAGGGGGATTCAAGAGACC. Encoded protein: CARLPVGRGIQET. The whole CDR3 region reads CARLPVGRGIQETQYF.

This clone was counted ten times or more. The missing CDR3 end, 3 residues past where the read stops, is filled in from the germline J gene. The chain joins TRBV12-3 or TRBV12-4 to TRBJ1-4; a possible D gene is TRBD1 (6 bases). V lost 10 bases to trimming and J lost 6 bases, with 12 bases between them. CDR3 size: 12 residues. CDR3 DNA, as far as it was read: TGTGCCACCACAGGGTCGGATGAAAAA. Its translation is CATTGSDEK. The full-length CDR3 reads as CATTGSDEKLFF.

This clone was found many times. The read falls 3 residues short of the CDR3 end, and the missing part is taken from the germline J gene. The V call is TRBV6-2 or TRBV6-3, the J call TRBJ2-2; 13 nucleotides agree with TRBD2. In germline, CDR1 is MNHEY, CDR2 SVGEGT. The CDR3 loop spans 17 amino acids. Trimming removed 6 bases from V and 4 bases from J; junction bases left unmatched: 8. CDR3 DNA (partial): TGTGCCAGCAGACTTCGTACTAGCGGGAGGGCCACCGGGGAG. Its protein is CASRLRTSGRATGE. The full CDR3 sequence reads CASRLRTSGRATGELFF.